Listed below are T cell receptor beta chains from one sample, sequenced in a study of identical twins. TCRdb called the 5' RACE reads again in MiXCR, with one record for every CDR3 protein. The sample yields about 720,000 distinct CDR3 sequences, 8.6% seen once. The sample was also linked to a second study, of yellow fever vaccine responses in identical twins.

The sample comprised PBMCs. The origin of the receptors is a woman aged 18-29 years in good health. Both conserved end residues are part of each CDR3. Fields, in order: clone size, V gene, CDR3 length, D gene, J gene, CDR3 protein, CDR3 DNA. The D gene is left open where the match is weak. Clone size is given for some rows only: seen once, a few or many times, or a class if the clone is expanded.

-	TRBV6-2/TRBV6-3	14	-	TRBJ2-3	CASSFGQFTDTQYF	TGTGCCAGCAGCTTTGGACAGTTCACAGATACGCAGTATTTT
few	TRBV4-1	14	-	TRBJ2-4	CASSQRGLENIQYF	TGCGCCAGCAGCCAAAGGGGACTCGAAAACATTCAGTACTTC
-	TRBV6-2/TRBV6-3	15	-	TRBJ1-1	CASSYSPGLNTEAFF	TGTGCCAGCAGTTACTCGCCAGGGTTGAACACTGAAGCTTTCTTT
-	TRBV28	14	-	TRBJ2-5	CASSPARDTGTQYF	TGTGCCAGCAGTCCCGCACGGGACACCGGGACCCAGTACTTC
few	TRBV4-1	16	TRBD2	TRBJ2-1	CASSQFGVAGINEQFF	TGCGCCAGCAGCCAGTTTGGAGTAGCGGGAATCAATGAGCAGTTCTTC
-	TRBV9	16	-	TRBJ2-3	CASSVGGNSHTDTQYF	TGTGCCAGCAGCGTAGGGGGAAACAGCCACACAGATACGCAGTATTTT
few	TRBV2	16	-	TRBJ1-5	CASSEGGRRMNQPQHF	TGTGCCAGCAGTGAAGGGGGCAGGAGGATGAATCAGCCCCAGCATTTT
-	TRBV28	14	-	TRBJ2-7	CASSSEGISYEQYF	TGTGCCAGCTCCTCCGAGGGAATCTCCTACGAGCAGTACTTC
many	TRBV12-3/TRBV12-4	14	TRBD2	TRBJ2-3	CASRTSGITDTQYF	TGTGCCAGCAGGACTAGCGGGATAACAGATACGCAGTATTTT
few	TRBV12-3/TRBV12-4	13	-	TRBJ1-2	CASSLSGSHGYTF	TGTGCCAGCAGTTTGTCGGGAAGTCATGGCTACACCTTC
many	TRBV30	14	-	TRBJ2-3	CASKGGQRKDTQYF	TGTGCCTCGAAGGGGGGACAGCGAAAAGATACGCAGTATTTT
-	TRBV5-6	15	TRBD2	TRBJ2-1	CASSLGERGGLWEFF	TGTGCCAGCAGCTTGGGAGAGCGGGGGGGCCTTTGGGAGTTCTTC
many	TRBV20-1	12	-	TRBJ2-7	CSARMAGYEQYF	TGCAGTGCTAGAATGGCGGGTTACGAGCAGTACTTC
few	TRBV20-1	12	-	TRBJ1-1	CSARDANTEAFF	TGCAGTGCTAGAGATGCCAACACTGAAGCTTTCTTT
many	TRBV7-2	16	-	TRBJ2-7	CASSLGGKEHSYEQYF	TGTGCCAGCAGCTTAGGGGGGAAAGAACATTCCTACGAGCAGTACTTC
few	TRBV25-1	16	-	TRBJ2-7	CASSEYIPSQYHEQYF	TGTGCCAGCAGTGAATACATCCCGAGCCAGTACCACGAGCAGTACTTC
few	TRBV19	17	TRBD1	TRBJ2-1	CASSIAQPGQGAREQFF	TGTGCCAGTAGTATAGCCCAGCCGGGACAGGGGGCTCGGGAGCAGTTCTTC
many	TRBV25-1	15	-	TRBJ2-2	CASSLGTTNTGELFF	TGTGCCAGCAGCCTCGGGACAACGAACACCGGGGAGCTGTTTTTT
many	TRBV5-1	13	-	TRBJ2-7	CASSLRGDYEQYF	TGCGCCAGCAGCTTACGCGGGGACTACGAGCAGTACTTC
-	TRBV6-1	14	TRBD1	TRBJ1-3	CASSEDRAGNTIYF	TGTGCCAGCAGTGAGGACAGGGCTGGAAACACCATATATTTT
many	TRBV12-3/TRBV12-4	14	-	TRBJ1-1	CASSLGPGHTEAFF	TGTGCCAGCAGTTTAGGGCCGGGTCACACTGAAGCTTTCTTT
few	TRBV20-1	14	-	TRBJ1-1	CSARSAALNTEAFF	TGCAGTGCTAGATCGGCAGCCTTGAACACTGAAGCTTTCTTT
many	TRBV7-8	14	-	TRBJ2-7	CASIDLRSSYEQYF	TGTGCCAGCATCGACCTCCGAAGCTCCTACGAGCAGTACTTC
many	TRBV10-3	12	-	TRBJ2-2	CAIRAGAGELFF	TGTGCCATCAGGGCAGGGGCCGGGGAGCTGTTTTTT
few	TRBV5-1	15	-	TRBJ1-1	CASSLDVSGSTEAFF	TGCGCCAGCAGCTTGGACGTGTCGGGGTCCACTGAAGCTTTCTTT
many	TRBV7-2	15	-	TRBJ2-3	CASSLRSSLGDTQYF	TGTGCCAGCAGCTTACGGTCTAGCTTAGGAGATACGCAGTATTTT
few	TRBV29-1	12	-	TRBJ1-5	CSVAGSNQPQHF	TGCAGCGTTGCCGGGAGCAATCAGCCCCAGCATTTT
few	TRBV9	20	TRBD1	TRBJ2-1	CASSVLERTGGPSSYNEQFF	TGTGCCAGCAGCGTACTTGAGCGGACAGGGGGCCCCTCCTCCTACAATGAGCAGTTCTTC
-	TRBV7-8	12	TRBD1	TRBJ2-7	CASSFDRDEQYF	TGTGCCAGCAGCTTTGACAGGGACGAGCAGTACTTC
-	TRBV3-1	14	-	TRBJ2-7	CASSAWGDSYEQYF	TGTGCCAGCTCCGCATGGGGAGATTCCTACGAGCAGTACTTC
many	TRBV2	14	TRBD2	TRBJ2-3	CASKRDPGTDTQYF	TGTGCCAGCAAGCGGGACCCTGGCACAGATACGCAGTATTTT
many	TRBV20-1	14	-	TRBJ2-2	CSARSSENTGELFF	TGCAGTGCTAGATCCTCGGAAAACACCGGGGAGCTGTTTTTT
many	TRBV6-1	16	-	TRBJ2-2	CASTKGAGVHTGELFF	TGTGCCAGTACTAAAGGAGCCGGGGTCCACACCGGGGAGCTGTTTTTT
many	TRBV6-1	15	TRBD1	TRBJ2-2	CASRKQGGDTGELFF	TGTGCCAGCAGAAAACAGGGGGGTGACACCGGGGAGCTGTTTTTT
-	TRBV20-1	15	TRBD1	TRBJ1-5	CSAPPQGVLNQPQHF	TGCAGTGCTCCCCCCCAGGGGGTTCTCAATCAGCCCCAGCATTTT
-	TRBV12-3/TRBV12-4	17	TRBD2	TRBJ2-1	CASSSPLSGGPYNEQFF	TGTGCCAGCAGCAGCCCCCTTAGCGGGGGGCCGTACAATGAGCAGTTCTTC
few	TRBV18	15	-	TRBJ1-2	CASSPPSVANYGYTF	TGTGCCAGCTCACCACCGTCAGTAGCTAACTATGGCTACACCTTC
few	TRBV18	12	-	TRBJ2-4	CASSPAPAARYF	TGTGCCAGCTCACCAGCCCCCGCCGCGCGGTACTTC
-	TRBV27	15	TRBD1	TRBJ2-2	CASRRKKGQAGELFF	TGTGCCAGCAGAAGAAAAAAGGGACAGGCCGGGGAGCTGTTTTTT
few	TRBV12-3/TRBV12-4	14	-	TRBJ2-1	CASSLRSGNNEQFF	TGTGCCAGCAGTTTAAGGTCCGGGAACAATGAGCAGTTCTTC
few	TRBV20-1	15	-	TRBJ2-2	CSARGPASRTGELFF	TGCAGTGCTAGAGGCCCGGCCAGCCGAACCGGGGAGCTGTTTTTT
many	TRBV7-9	15	-	TRBJ2-5	CASSLVHPTQETQYF	TGTGCCAGCAGCTTAGTGCATCCTACACAAGAGACCCAGTACTTC
-	TRBV6-5	16	TRBD1	TRBJ2-1	CASSYLRQGLTHEQFF	TGTGCCAGCAGTTACCTGAGACAGGGCTTAACCCATGAGCAGTTCTTC
many	TRBV6-5	11	-	TRBJ1-5	CASSPNQPQHF	TGTGCCAGCAGTCCGAATCAGCCCCAGCATTTT
many	TRBV24-1	13	TRBD1	TRBJ2-7	CATRGTGSYEQYF	TGTGCCACCAGGGGGACAGGGAGCTACGAGCAGTACTTC
-	TRBV6-2/TRBV6-3	17	TRBD2	TRBJ2-1	CASSSPGLAGLYNEQFF	TGTGCCAGCAGTTCCCCGGGACTAGCGGGTCTTTACAATGAGCAGTTCTTC
few	TRBV9	15	-	TRBJ2-5	CASSVESDLGETQYF	TGTGCCAGCAGCGTAGAGAGCGACCTGGGAGAGACCCAGTACTTC
few	TRBV9	16	TRBD1	TRBJ1-2	CASSVEYAGTDYGYTF	TGTGCCAGCAGCGTAGAGTATGCCGGGACAGACTATGGCTACACCTTC
few	TRBV29-1	14	-	TRBJ2-7	CNPAGRPHSYEQYF	TGCAACCCCGCGGGTCGGCCTCACTCCTACGAGCAGTACTTC
-	TRBV7-2	16	-	TRBJ2-1	CASSLYSERPYNEQFF	TGTGCCAGCAGCCTCTATAGCGAAAGGCCTTACAATGAGCAGTTCTTC
many	TRBV28	15	TRBD1	TRBJ1-1	CASRPQGAGNTEAFF	TGTGCCAGCAGACCACAGGGGGCGGGTAACACTGAAGCTTTCTTT
few	TRBV12-3/TRBV12-4	16	TRBD2	TRBJ2-1	CASSLPELAGRGEQFF	TGTGCCAGCAGTTTGCCAGAACTAGCGGGACGGGGTGAGCAGTTCTTC
few	TRBV5-1	13	TRBD1	TRBJ1-4	CASSSDRGEKLFF	TGCGCCAGCAGCTCGGACAGGGGTGAAAAACTGTTTTTT
few	TRBV24-1	15	-	TRBJ2-5	CATSDLGGGTETQYF	TGTGCCACCAGTGATTTGGGAGGGGGCACAGAGACCCAGTACTTC
-	TRBV9	16	-	TRBJ2-7	CASSVGLSGTLYEQYF	TGTGCCAGCAGCGTAGGGCTTTCCGGGACACTCTACGAGCAGTACTTC
few	TRBV4-3	16	-	TRBJ2-5	CASGGLSQWGAKTQYF	TGCGCCAGCGGAGGCCTAAGTCAGTGGGGTGCGAAGACCCAGTACTTC
-	TRBV6-2/TRBV6-3	16	-	TRBJ2-3	CASSYNWGASTDTQYF	TGTGCCAGCAGTTACAACTGGGGGGCTAGCACAGATACGCAGTATTTT